The next 22 T cell receptor beta chains were all read from a single sample in a study of blood T cell repertoires in COVID-19. The table came from immunoSEQ multiplex PCR; TCRdb's copy has only in-frame clones and leaves some out. This table has some 250,000 clones, approximately 83% appearing once. Sequenced input: PBMCs or T cells enriched from blood (not recorded which). The receptors here all came from a woman in her forties or fifties who had recovered from COVID-19.

This clone was seen once. J is TRBJ2-1 and V is TRBV4-1; TRBD2 aligns across 9 bases. V lost 1 base to trimming and J lost 12 bases; unmatched junction nucleotides: 10. The CDR3 extends over 15 amino acids. Germline V gene data show CDR1 as MGHRA and CDR2 as YSYEKL. The CDR3 DNA reads TGCGCCAGCAGCCAAGGGACTAGCGACGACATTTGGCAGTTCTTC. Encoded protein: CASSQGTSDDIWQFF.

V gene TRBV19 combines with J gene TRBJ1-5, with D hard to call. The CDR3 is 14 amino acids. V lost 3 bases and J lost 1, with 7 bases in between. Looked up from germline, CDR1 is LNHDA and CDR2 is SQIVND (reference sequence). The CDR3 is CASSMSRSNQPQHF. The CDR3, as DNA: TGTGCCAGTAGTATGTCCAGGAGCAATCAGCCCCAGCATTTT.

The chain links TRBV20-1 to TRBJ2-1; perhaps TRBD2 as D (5 bases). The germline V gene has CDR1 DFQATT and CDR2 SNEGSKA (reference sequence). The CDR3 loop spans 14 amino acids. Trimming left V 3 bases short and J 2 bases short, with 11 bases between. Here the CDR3 reads CSASLRVPYNEQFF. CDR3 sequence (DNA): TGCAGTGCTAGTTTGCGGGTTCCCTACAATGAGCAGTTCTTC.

The chain has TRBV2 and TRBJ2-7; 7 nucleotides agree with TRBD2. With V trimmed by 8 bases and J by 3 bases, 1 base remained unmatched. Germline-derived CDR1 and CDR2 are SNHLY and FYNNEI. The CDR3 is 11 amino acids. In DNA form, the CDR3 reads TGTGCCAGCGCGGGGGACTACGAGCAGTACTTC. Translation: CASAGDYEQYF.

This chain uses TRBV28 with TRBJ1-1, with 7 bases fitting TRBD1. The V and J ends lost 6 bases and 0 bases, in that order; junction bases with no gene match: 10. The CDR3 has 16 residues. Germline assignment: CDR1 MDHEN and CDR2 SYDVKM. The CDR3 region has the DNA TGTGCCAGCAGATTGACAGGGAGCCTAATGAACACTGAAGCTTTCTTT. Protein sequence: CASRLTGSLMNTEAFF.

This chain connects TRBV27 to TRBJ1-1, with D possibly matching TRBD1 (5 bases). The CDR3 consists of 14 residues. Germline V CDR1 and CDR2: MNHEY, SMNVEV (reference sequence). V lost 8 bases and J lost 1, with 14 bases in between. The CDR3 protein is CASRPGKGNTEAFF. CDR3 sequence (DNA): TGTGCCAGCCGTCCAGGGAAGGGGAACACTGAAGCTTTCTTT.

The rearrangement joins TRBV19 to TRBJ2-7; 8 nucleotides agree with TRBD2. CDR1 and CDR2 (germline): LNHDA, SQIVND (reference sequence). J lost 3 bases, V lost 1 base, and 8 bases had no gene match. This CDR3 has 16 residues. CDR3: CASSIVISGKSYEQYF. The CDR3 DNA reads as TGTGCCAGTAGTATAGTTATTAGCGGGAAAAGCTACGAGCAGTACTTC.

V and J are TRBV6-6 and TRBJ2-7; the D is unclear. Germline CDR1 is MNHNY and CDR2 is SVGAGI (reference sequence). The CDR3 sequence is 15 residues long. V was pared by 7 bases and J by 4 bases, with 20 bases between. This chain's CDR3 is CASTLGPTAAYEQYF. DNA of the CDR3: TGTGCCAGCACTCTGGGCCCTACGGCTGCTTACGAGCAGTACTTC.

The chain joins TRBV4-1 to TRBJ2-3; 8 bases align to TRBD2. The germline V gene has CDR1 MGHRA and CDR2 YSYEKL. V shed 4 bases, J shed 2 bases, and the junction held 5 bases outside the gene matches. CDR3 length equals 15 residues. As DNA, the CDR3 is TGCGCCAGCAGCCGTCGGACTAGCAACACAGATACGCAGTATTTT. This translates into CASSRRTSNTDTQYF.

The chain carries TRBV7-2 and TRBJ2-7, with TRBD2 matching 11 bases. Germline V gene data show CDR1 as SGHTA and CDR2 as FQGNSA. The CDR3 runs 15 residues. V lost 1 base and J lost 2; bases outside the gene matches: 1. The CDR3 coding sequence is TGTGCCAGCAGCTTAGGACTAGCGGGAACCTACGAGCAGTACTTC. It specifies CASSLGLAGTYEQYF.

The chain has TRBV28 and TRBJ1-1, with TRBD1 as a possible D gene (6 bases). The CDR3 has 14 residues. The germline V and J ends were trimmed by 6 bases and 5 bases, with 16 bases remaining between them. The V gene's germline CDR1 is MDHEN and CDR2 SYDVKM. CDR3 in DNA: TGTGCCAGCAGCCCAGGGGAGCGGAGGACTGAAGCTTTCTTT. The encoded protein is CASSPGERRTEAFF.

The chain couples TRBV7-9 to TRBJ1-6, with 7 nucleotides matching TRBD1. The CDR3 loop spans 15 amino acids. Losses at the gene ends were 6 bases for V and 9 bases for J; bases not matched to a gene: 11. CDR1 SEHNR and CDR2 FQNEAQ come from the germline V gene (reference sequence). The CDR3 region has the DNA TGTGCCAGCAGACTGGACGTGGCAGGGGGTTCACCCCTCCACTTT. This encodes CASRLDVAGGSPLHF.

The chain couples TRBV12-3 or TRBV12-4 to TRBJ2-5; no reliable D call. Deletions cut 5 bases from V and 5 bases from J, with 12 bases between. This CDR3 region has 13 residues. CDR3 nucleotide sequence: TGTGCCAGCAGTAACCTCAGAAAGGAGACCCAGTACTTC. This sequence encodes CASSNLRKETQYF.

V usage is TRBV29-1 and J usage is TRBJ1-4, with D tentatively TRBD1 (6 bases). The germline V gene encodes CDR1 SQVTM and CDR2 ANQGSEA. The CDR3 consists of 14 residues. V lost 6 bases and J lost 7, with 18 bases in between. The CDR3 sequence is CSVRTRDKGEKLFF. The CDR3 DNA reads TGCAGCGTACGAACCCGGGACAAGGGTGAAAAACTGTTTTTT. The variable domain in full, completed from reference TRBV29-1 and TRBJ1-4, reads SAVISQKPSRDICQRGTSLTIQCQVDSQVTMMFWYRQQPGQSLTLIATANQGSEATYESGFVIDKFPISRPNLTFSTLTVSNMSPEDSSIYLCSVRTRDKGEKLFFGSGTQLSVL.

The count of this clone is one. V gene TRBV18 combines with J gene TRBJ2-1, with a tentative D call TRBD1 (6 bases). CDR1 is KGHSH and CDR2 is LQKENI in the germline V gene. The V end lost 2 bases, the J end lost 4 bases, and 18 bases lay between the germline ends. The CDR3 runs 17 residues. The CDR3 reads CASSPIGTGFTYNEQFF. CDR3 sequence (DNA): TGTGCCAGCTCACCAATCGGTACAGGGTTTACTTACAATGAGCAGTTCTTC.

DNA for the CDR3: TGTGCCAGCAGTGAATTGCGTGGAGAGACCCAGTACTTC. It encodes CASSELRGETQYF. The chain has TRBV2 and TRBJ2-5; D gene unclear. Germline V gene data show CDR1 as SNHLY and CDR2 as FYNNEI. The CDR3 length is 13 residues. V was cut by 2 bases and J by 4 bases, with 8 bases left in between.

This chain's CDR3 is CASTRSATQRDYGYTF. CDR3 coding DNA: TGTGCCAGCACCCGATCGGCAACCCAGCGGGACTATGGCTACACCTTC. This chain uses TRBV19 with TRBJ1-2; D not resolved. Trimming left V 9 bases short and J 3 bases short, with 23 bases between. From germline, CDR1 is LNHDA and CDR2 SQIVND (reference sequence). This CDR3 comprises 16 residues. Based on the CDR3 plus reference TRBV19 and TRBJ1-2, the full variable domain is DGGITQSPKYLFRKEGQNVTLSCEQNLNHDAMYWYRQDPGQGLRLIYYSQIVNDFQKGDIAEGYSVSREKKESFPLTVTSAQKNPTAFYLCASTRSATQRDYGYTFGSGTRLTVV.

The V gene is TRBV10-3, the J gene TRBJ2-7; TRBD1 matches at 9 bases. With 2 bases clipped from V and 2 bases from J, the junction kept 10 bases outside the gene matches. The CDR3 has 17 amino acids. Germline V gene lookup returns CDR1 ENHRY and CDR2 SYGVKD. CDR3 bases: TGTGCCATCAGTGAGAGTGGGTCCGGGACAGGGACCTACGAGCAGTACTTC. Encoded protein: CAISESGSGTGTYEQYF.

V usage is TRBV30 and J usage is TRBJ2-7, with 7 nucleotides matching TRBD2. This CDR3 has 13 residues. Per germline, CDR1 GTSNPN and CDR2 SVGIG (reference sequence). With V trimmed by 5 bases and J by 5 bases, 9 bases remained unmatched. CDR3 protein: CAWWGGSHNEQYF. CDR3 nucleotides: TGTGCCTGGTGGGGGGGGAGTCACAACGAGCAGTACTTC.

The chain joins TRBV18 to TRBJ1-6; perhaps TRBD1 as D (6 bases). Trimming pared 2 bases from V and 7 bases from J, leaving 6 bases between. Per germline, CDR1 KGHSH and CDR2 LQKENI. The CDR3 loop spans 13 amino acids. In DNA, the CDR3 is TGTGCCAGCTCACCAGACAGGAATTCACCCCTCCACTTT. Its protein is CASSPDRNSPLHF.

The chain links TRBV10-1 to TRBJ2-2; D remains ambiguous. The CDR3 sequence is 14 residues long. V lost 6 bases to trimming and J lost 0 bases, with 8 bases between them. CDR1 and CDR2 (germline): WNHNN, SYGVQD (reference sequence). CDR3: CASRYSSNTGELFF. CDR3 in DNA: TGCGCCAGCAGGTACAGCTCGAACACCGGGGAGCTGTTTTTT.

The chain joins TRBV6-2 or TRBV6-3 to TRBJ1-6; D is undetermined. The CDR3 sequence is 17 residues long. The V end was cut by 0 bases, the J end by 0 bases, with 9 bases between. Germline V CDR1 and CDR2: MNHEY, SVGEGT. The CDR3 region is CASSYSFTSSYNSPLHF. As DNA, the CDR3 is TGTGCCAGCAGTTACTCTTTCACCAGCTCCTATAATTCACCCCTCCACTTT.